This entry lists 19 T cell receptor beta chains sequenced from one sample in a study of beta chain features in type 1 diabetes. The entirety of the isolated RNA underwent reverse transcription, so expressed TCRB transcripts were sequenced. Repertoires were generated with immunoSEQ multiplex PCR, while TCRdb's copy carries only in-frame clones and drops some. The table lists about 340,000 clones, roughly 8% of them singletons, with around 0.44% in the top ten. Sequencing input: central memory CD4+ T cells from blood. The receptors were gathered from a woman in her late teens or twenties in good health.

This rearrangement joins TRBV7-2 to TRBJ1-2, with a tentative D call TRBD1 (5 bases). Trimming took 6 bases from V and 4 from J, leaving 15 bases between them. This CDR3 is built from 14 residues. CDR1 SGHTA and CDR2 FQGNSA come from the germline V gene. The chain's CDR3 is CASRTTGPFYGYTF. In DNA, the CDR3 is TGTGCCAGCAGGACCACAGGCCCCTTCTATGGCTACACCTTC.

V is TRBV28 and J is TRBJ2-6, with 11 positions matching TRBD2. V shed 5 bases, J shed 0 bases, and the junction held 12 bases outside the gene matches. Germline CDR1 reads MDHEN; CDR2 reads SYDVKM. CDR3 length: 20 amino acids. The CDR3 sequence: CASSPSMASGRYSGANVLTF. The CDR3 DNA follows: TGTGCCAGCAGTCCCTCTATGGCTAGCGGGAGGTACTCTGGGGCCAACGTCCTGACTTTC.

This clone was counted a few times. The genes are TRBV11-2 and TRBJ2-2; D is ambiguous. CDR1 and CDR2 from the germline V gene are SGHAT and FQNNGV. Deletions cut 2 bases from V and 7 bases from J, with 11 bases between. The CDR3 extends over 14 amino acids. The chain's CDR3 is CASSLTWAVGELFF. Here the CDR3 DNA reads TGTGCCAGCAGCTTAACCTGGGCGGTCGGGGAGCTGTTTTTT.

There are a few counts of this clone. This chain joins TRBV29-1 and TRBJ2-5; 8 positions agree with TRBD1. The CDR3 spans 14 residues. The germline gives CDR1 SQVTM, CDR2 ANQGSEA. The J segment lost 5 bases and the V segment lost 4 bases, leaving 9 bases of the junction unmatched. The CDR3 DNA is TGCAGCGTTGCGCAGGGGGCCGGTAAGGAGACCCAGTACTTC. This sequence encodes CSVAQGAGKETQYF.

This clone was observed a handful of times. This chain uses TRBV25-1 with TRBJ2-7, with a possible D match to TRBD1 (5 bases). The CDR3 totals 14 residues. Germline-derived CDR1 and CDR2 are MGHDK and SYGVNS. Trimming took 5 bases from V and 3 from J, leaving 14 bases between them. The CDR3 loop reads CASSRTYGNYEQYF. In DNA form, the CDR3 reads TGTGCCAGCAGTCGGACATACGGTAACTACGAGCAGTACTTC.

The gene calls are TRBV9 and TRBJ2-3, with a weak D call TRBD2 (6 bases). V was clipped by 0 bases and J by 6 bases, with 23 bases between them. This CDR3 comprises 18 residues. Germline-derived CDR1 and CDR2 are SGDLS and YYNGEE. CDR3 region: CASSVAPTSGTGSDTQYF. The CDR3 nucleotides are TGTGCCAGCAGCGTAGCTCCGACTTCCGGGACCGGGAGCGATACGCAGTATTTT.

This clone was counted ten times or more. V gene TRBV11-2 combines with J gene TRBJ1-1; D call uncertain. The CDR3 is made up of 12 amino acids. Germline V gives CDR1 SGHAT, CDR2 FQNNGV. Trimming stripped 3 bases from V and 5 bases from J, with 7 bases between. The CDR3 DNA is TGTGCCAGCAGCTTGATCAGAACTGAAGCTTTCTTT. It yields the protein CASSLIRTEAFF.

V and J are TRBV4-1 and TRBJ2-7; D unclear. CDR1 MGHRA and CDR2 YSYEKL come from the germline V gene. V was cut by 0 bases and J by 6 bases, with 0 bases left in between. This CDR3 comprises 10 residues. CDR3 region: CASSQDEQYF. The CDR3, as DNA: TGCGCCAGCAGCCAAGACGAGCAGTACTTC.

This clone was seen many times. Here the CDR3 reads CASSPGGLTNEKLFF. The CDR3 DNA is TGTGCCAGCAGCCCAGGGGGTCTAACTAATGAAAAACTGTTTTTT. The rearrangement uses TRBV7-2 and TRBJ1-4, with TRBD1 matching 7 bases. Germline trimming cut 5 bases from V and 1 base from J; bases unmatched to any gene: 4. Germline V gives CDR1 SGHTA, CDR2 FQGNSA. The CDR3 loop spans 15 amino acids.

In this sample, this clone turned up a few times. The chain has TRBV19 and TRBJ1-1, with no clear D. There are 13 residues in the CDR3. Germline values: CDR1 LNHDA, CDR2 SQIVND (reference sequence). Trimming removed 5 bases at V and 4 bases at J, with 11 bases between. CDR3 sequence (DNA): TGTGCCAGTAGTTATCAGGAGCTCACTGAAGCTTTCTTT. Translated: CASSYQELTEAFF.

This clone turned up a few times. In DNA form, the CDR3 reads TGTGCCAGCAGCCTGAGTTCATCAATCAGCAATGAGCAGTTCTTC. Protein sequence: CASSLSSSISNEQFF. The V and J genes are TRBV5-4 and TRBJ2-1; D gene ambiguous. V shed 4 bases and J shed 6 bases, with 17 bases lying between them. The germline gives CDR1 SGHNT, CDR2 YYREEE (reference sequence). The CDR3 loop spans 15 amino acids.

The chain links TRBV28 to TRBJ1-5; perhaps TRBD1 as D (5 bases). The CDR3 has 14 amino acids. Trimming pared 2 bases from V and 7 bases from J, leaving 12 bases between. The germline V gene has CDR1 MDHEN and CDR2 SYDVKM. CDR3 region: CASSLMGGGQPQHF. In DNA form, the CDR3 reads TGTGCCAGCAGTTTAATGGGGGGTGGCCAGCCCCAGCATTTT.

In DNA, the CDR3 is TGTGCCAGCAGCTTCACCGGGACTAGCGGGATCAATGAGCAGTTCTTC. It yields the protein CASSFTGTSGINEQFF. The rearrangement joins TRBV7-3 to TRBJ2-1; TRBD2 agrees at 13 bases. The CDR3 has 16 amino acids. V shed 3 bases, J shed 6 bases, and the junction held 5 bases outside the gene matches. Germline V lookup: CDR1 SGHTA, CDR2 FQGTGA.

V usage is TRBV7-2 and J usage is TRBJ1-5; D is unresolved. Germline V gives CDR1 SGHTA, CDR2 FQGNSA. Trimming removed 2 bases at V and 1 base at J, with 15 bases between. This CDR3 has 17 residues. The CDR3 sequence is CASSLSGSPASNQPQHF. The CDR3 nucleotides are TGTGCCAGCAGCTTAAGCGGGAGCCCCGCCAGCAATCAGCCCCAGCATTTT.

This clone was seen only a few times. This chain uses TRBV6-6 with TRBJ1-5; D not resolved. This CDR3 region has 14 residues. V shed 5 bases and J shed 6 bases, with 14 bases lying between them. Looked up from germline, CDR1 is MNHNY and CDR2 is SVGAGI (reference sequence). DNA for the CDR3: TGTGCCAGCAGTCCCGATTTCGGGCGTCAGCCCCAGCATTTT. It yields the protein CASSPDFGRQPQHF.

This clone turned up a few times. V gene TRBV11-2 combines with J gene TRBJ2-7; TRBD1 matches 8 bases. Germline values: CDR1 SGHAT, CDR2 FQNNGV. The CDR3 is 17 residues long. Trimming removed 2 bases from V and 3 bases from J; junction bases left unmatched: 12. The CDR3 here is CASSLPRRTGRIYEQYF. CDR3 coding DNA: TGTGCCAGCAGCTTACCCCGGCGGACAGGGAGGATCTACGAGCAGTACTTC.

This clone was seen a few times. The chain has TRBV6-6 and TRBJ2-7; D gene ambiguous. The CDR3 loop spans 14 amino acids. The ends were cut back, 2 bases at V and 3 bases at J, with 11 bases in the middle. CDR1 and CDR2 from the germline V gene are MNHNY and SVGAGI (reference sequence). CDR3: CASSYGDLGYEQYF. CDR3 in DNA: TGTGCCAGCAGTTACGGGGATTTGGGCTACGAGCAGTACTTC.

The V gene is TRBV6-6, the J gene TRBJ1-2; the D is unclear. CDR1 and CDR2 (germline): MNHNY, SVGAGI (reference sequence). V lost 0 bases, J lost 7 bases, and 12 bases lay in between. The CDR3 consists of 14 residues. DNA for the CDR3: TGTGCCAGCAGTTACTCGACCCTCCCTCCTGGCTACACCTTC. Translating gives CASSYSTLPPGYTF.

CDR3 sequence: CASSLNTVGYTF. As DNA, the CDR3 is TGTGCCAGCAGCTTGAATACCGTCGGCTACACCTTC. V is TRBV7-2 and J is TRBJ1-2; D remains unclear. CDR1 and CDR2 (germline): SGHTA, FQGNSA. This CDR3 has 12 amino acids. Trimming took off 3 bases at V and 8 bases at J, with 10 bases between the two ends.